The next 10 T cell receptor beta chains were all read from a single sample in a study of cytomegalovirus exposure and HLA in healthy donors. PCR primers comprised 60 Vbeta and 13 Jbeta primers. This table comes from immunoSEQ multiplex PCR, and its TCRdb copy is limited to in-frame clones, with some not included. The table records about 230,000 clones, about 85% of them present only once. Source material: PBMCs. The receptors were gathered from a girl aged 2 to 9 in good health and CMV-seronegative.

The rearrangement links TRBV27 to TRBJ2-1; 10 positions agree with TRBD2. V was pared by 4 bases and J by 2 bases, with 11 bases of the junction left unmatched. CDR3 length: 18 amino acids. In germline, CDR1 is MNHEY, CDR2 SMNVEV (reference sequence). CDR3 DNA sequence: TGTGCCAGCAGTTCTCCGGGGTTGCTAGCGGGGGCCTACAATGAGCAGTTCTTC. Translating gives CASSSPGLLAGAYNEQFF.

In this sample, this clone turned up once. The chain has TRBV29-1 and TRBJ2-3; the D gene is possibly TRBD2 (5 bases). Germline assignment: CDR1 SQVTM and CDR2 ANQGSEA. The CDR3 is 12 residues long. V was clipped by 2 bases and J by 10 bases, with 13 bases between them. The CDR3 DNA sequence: TGCAGCGTTGAACTGGGTGGACTCGCGCAGTATTTT. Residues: CSVELGGLAQYF.

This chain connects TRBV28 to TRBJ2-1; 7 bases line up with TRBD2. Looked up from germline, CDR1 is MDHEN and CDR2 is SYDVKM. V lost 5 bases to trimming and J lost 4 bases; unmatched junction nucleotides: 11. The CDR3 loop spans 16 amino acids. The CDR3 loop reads CASSRFWGGGYNEQFF. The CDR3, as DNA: TGTGCCAGCAGTAGATTTTGGGGCGGGGGTTACAATGAGCAGTTCTTC.

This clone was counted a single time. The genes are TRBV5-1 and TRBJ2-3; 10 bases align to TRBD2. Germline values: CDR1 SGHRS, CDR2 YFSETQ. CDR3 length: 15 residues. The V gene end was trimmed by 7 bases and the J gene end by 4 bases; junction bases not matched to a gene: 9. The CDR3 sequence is CASARAGGSPDTQYF. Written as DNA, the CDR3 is TGCGCCAGCGCCAGAGCGGGAGGGTCTCCAGATACGCAGTATTTT.

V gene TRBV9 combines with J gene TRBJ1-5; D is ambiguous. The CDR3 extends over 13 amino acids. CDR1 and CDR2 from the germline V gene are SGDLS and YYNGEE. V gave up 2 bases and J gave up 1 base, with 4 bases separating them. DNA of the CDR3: TGTGCCAGCAGCGTCGGGAGCAATCAGCCCCAGCATTTT. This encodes CASSVGSNQPQHF.

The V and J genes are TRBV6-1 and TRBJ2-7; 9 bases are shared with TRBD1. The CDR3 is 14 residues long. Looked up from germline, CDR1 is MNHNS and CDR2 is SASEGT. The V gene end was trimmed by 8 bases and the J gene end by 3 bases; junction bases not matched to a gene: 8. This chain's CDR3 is CASGRDRAHYEQYF. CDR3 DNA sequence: TGTGCCAGCGGCCGGGACAGGGCCCACTACGAGCAGTACTTC.

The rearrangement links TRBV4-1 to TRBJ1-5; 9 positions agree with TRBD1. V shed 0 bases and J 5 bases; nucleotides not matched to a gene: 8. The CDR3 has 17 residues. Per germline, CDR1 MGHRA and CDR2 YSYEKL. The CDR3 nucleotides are TGCGCCAGCAGCCAAGAAAAAGGGGGACAGGGCCATCAGCCCCAGCATTTT. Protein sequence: CASSQEKGGQGHQPQHF.

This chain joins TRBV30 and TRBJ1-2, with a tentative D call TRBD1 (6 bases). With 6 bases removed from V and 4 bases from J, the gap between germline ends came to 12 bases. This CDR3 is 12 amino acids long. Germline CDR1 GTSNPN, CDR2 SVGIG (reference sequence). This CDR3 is CACHRARYGYTF. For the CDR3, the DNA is TGTGCCTGCCACAGGGCTCGCTATGGCTACACCTTC. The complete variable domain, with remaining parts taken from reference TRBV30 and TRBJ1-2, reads SQTIHQWPATLVQPVGSPLSLECTVEGTSNPNLYWYRQAAGRGLQLLFYSVGIGQISSEVPQNLSASRPQDRQFILSSKKLLLSDSGFYLCACHRARYGYTFGSGTRLTVV.

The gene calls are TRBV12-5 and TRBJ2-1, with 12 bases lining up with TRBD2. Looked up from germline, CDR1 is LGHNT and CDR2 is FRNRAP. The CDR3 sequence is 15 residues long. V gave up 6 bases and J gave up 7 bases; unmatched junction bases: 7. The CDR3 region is CASGRGLAGVNEQFF. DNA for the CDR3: TGTGCTAGTGGCCGGGGACTAGCGGGTGTGAATGAGCAGTTCTTC.

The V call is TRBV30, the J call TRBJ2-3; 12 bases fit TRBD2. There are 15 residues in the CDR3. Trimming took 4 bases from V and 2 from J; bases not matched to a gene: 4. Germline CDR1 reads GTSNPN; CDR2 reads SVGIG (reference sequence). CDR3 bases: TGTGCCTGGACCCTAGCGGGGGGGTTCACAGATACGCAGTATTTT. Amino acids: CAWTLAGGFTDTQYF.